The 21 T cell receptor beta chains below were found in one sample sequenced in a study of tumor-infiltrating lymphocytes in primary liver carcinoma (dated by TCRdb to between 2016 and 2019). The listed sequencing device is Illumina HiSeq 2500. Using a constant-region primer and ProtoScript II reverse transcriptase, TCRbeta-specific cDNA was reverse-transcribed from about 460 ng total RNA. TCRbeta libraries were built with three nested multiplex PCR rounds, a slightly modified ARM-PCR procedure. Each of the first two PCR rounds ran for approximately 9 cycles and used multiplex TRBV1-TRBV30 forward primers together with a Cbeta reverse primer. TCRdb cleaned the public reads at Q25 with fastp, built clones with MiXCR and kept in-frame beta chains. Identical CDR3 protein sequences are pooled into one entry, listed with their most common genes and DNA. This sample has over 35,000 distinct CDR3 sequences in its table, and around 66% of those were observed once. Jointly, the top ten make up over 15% of the sample.

Total RNA and DNA were co-extracted without cell sorting from 20-30 mg of bulk tissue using the AllPrep DNA/RNA mini kit. Sequencing was performed on liver tumor tissue from sampling region 2. The cell subset or site label for this specimen denotes: tumor region T2, inferior pole. The receptors here all came from a man aged 40-50 years with primary liver carcinoma and hepatitis B virus infection.

Only a few counts were recorded for this clonotype. This rearrangement joins TRBV2 to TRBJ2-3; TRBD2 aligns across 8 bases. The V segment lost 6 bases and the J segment 1 base; nucleotides outside the gene matches: 9. Germline assignment: CDR1 SNHLY and CDR2 FYNNEI. The CDR3 is 16 amino acids. This chain's CDR3 is CASRAVHGRGTDTQYF. The CDR3 DNA follows: TGTGCCAGCAGGGCGGTACACGGGAGGGGCACAGATACGCAGTATTTT. Full variable domain (outside the CDR3, taken from reference TRBV2 and TRBJ2-3): EPEVTQTPSHQVTQMGQEVILRCVPISNHLYFYWYRQILGQKVEFLVSFYNNEISEKSEIFDDQFSVERPDGSNFTLKIRSTKLEDSAMYFCASRAVHGRGTDTQYFGPGTRLTVL.

In the case of this clonotype: At one of its ends the junction is not consistent with the germline gene, which may arise from a read error. The rearrangement uses TRBV6-2 or TRBV6-3 and TRBJ2-7, with TRBD2 as a possible D gene (5 bases). Germline CDR1 MNHEY, CDR2 SVGEGT. CDR3 length: 14 residues. The DNA of the CDR3 is TGTGCCAGCAACGACGCCGAGGGAAGGTACGAGCAATACTTC. It encodes CASNDAEGRYEQYF.

The chain combines TRBV5-6 with TRBJ2-3; 7 positions match TRBD2. CDR3 length: 18 amino acids. Per germline, CDR1 SGHDT and CDR2 YYEEEE. V was clipped by 4 bases and J by 3 bases; unmatched bases: 17. The CDR3 DNA sequence: TGTGCCAGCAGCACGGCAGCAGGGCGGGAGAGCCGTACAGATACGCAGTATTTT. It specifies CASSTAAGRESRTDTQYF.

The table lists this clonotype with a count of one. A read error may account for a junction end that differs from germline. The rearrangement links TRBV4-1 to TRBJ2-1; 11 nucleotides agree with TRBD2. The CDR3 runs to 16 residues. Germline V gene lookup returns CDR1 MGHRA and CDR2 YSYEKL. CDR3 region: CAVSPELAGAYNGQFF. CDR3 DNA: TGCGCCGTCAGCCCCGAACTAGCGGGGGCTTACAATGGGCAGTTCTTC.

The rearrangement joins TRBV28 to TRBJ1-2, with D perhaps TRBD1 (6 bases). The length of the CDR3 is 15 residues. Trimming stripped 8 bases from V and 4 bases from J, with 20 bases between. The germline gives CDR1 MDHEN, CDR2 SYDVKM. CDR3 in amino acids: CASHLPEQGTYGYTF. CDR3 nucleotide sequence: TGTGCCAGCCACTTACCGGAACAGGGAACCTATGGCTACACCTTC.

This clonotype was detected only a few times. Germline and junction disagree at one end, which may indicate a read error. The chain is built from TRBV6-6 and TRBJ1-1, with a possible D match to TRBD1 (6 bases). The germline CDR1 and CDR2 sequences are MNHNY and SVGAGI (reference sequence). This CDR3 contains 15 residues. CDR3 amino acids: CASSIPSARDTEVFF. As DNA, the CDR3 is TGTGCTAGCAGTATTCCGTCGGCGCGGGACACTGAAGTTTTCTTT.

As to this clonotype: Its ends do not fully match the called genes, so a read error is possible. The rearrangement uses TRBV6-1 and TRBJ2-7, with D perhaps matching TRBD2 (6 bases). The CDR3 has 15 amino acids. Per germline, CDR1 MNHNS and CDR2 SASEGT. The CDR3 region has the DNA TGTGCCACCAGTGTCTCGATTAGCGGTTCCTACGAGCAGTACTTC. Protein product: CATSVSISGSYEQYF.

Ten or more counts support this clonotype. The chain carries TRBV28 and TRBJ2-1; 8 bases are shared with TRBD2. With V trimmed by 3 bases and J by 6 bases, 4 bases remained unmatched. Germline CDR1 is MDHEN and CDR2 is SYDVKM. The length of the CDR3 is 14 residues. In DNA, the CDR3 is TGTGCCAGCAGTTTCCCGAGCGGGGGCAATGAGCAGTTCTTC. Translation: CASSFPSGGNEQFF.

About this clonotype itself: An end of the junction differs from the germline gene, which may be a read error. V is TRBV5-1 and J is TRBJ2-1; TRBD2 agrees at 13 bases. The CDR3 has 15 amino acids. Looked up from germline, CDR1 is SGHRS and CDR2 is YFSETQ. The CDR3 DNA reads TGCGCCGGCAGCTTGGCGGGACTAGCGGGACACGTGCAGTTCTTC. Encoded protein: CAGSLAGLAGHVQFF.

This clonotype is deemed medium-sized. The rearrangement uses TRBV12-3 or TRBV12-4 and TRBJ2-7; D could derive from TRBD1 or TRBD2 (6 bases each). With 7 bases removed from V and 4 bases from J, the gap between germline ends came to 14 bases. This CDR3 contains 13 residues. CDR3 DNA sequence: TGTGCCAGCAAAGGGGGGATTAGGTACGAGCAGTACTTC. Translated: CASKGGIRYEQYF.

In regard to this clonotype: Germline is not matched at one junction end, which may reflect a read error. V gene TRBV12-3 or TRBV12-4 combines with J gene TRBJ1-3, with TRBD1 as a possible D gene (5 bases). The CDR3 extends over 17 amino acids. The DNA for the CDR3 is TGTGCCAGCAGTTTTGGGGGTCGGCTGTACTCTGGAAACACCACATATTTT. Its translation is CASSFGGRLYSGNTTYF.

As to this clonotype: Given the absence of the conserved phenylalanine or tryptophan at the CDR3 end, a read error is likely. The chain links TRBV14 to TRBJ1-1; D uncertain. The V gene lost 4 bases and the J gene lost 1 base, with 16 bases spanning the gap. CDR1 is SGHDN and CDR2 is FVKESK in the germline V gene. The CDR3 length is 16 residues. The chain's CDR3 is CASSLSKEDSNTEAFI. The DNA for the CDR3 is TGTGCCAGCAGCCTATCCAAGGAGGACTCGAACACTGAAGCTTTCATT.

For this clonotype: One end of the junction varies from germline; a read error may be responsible. The chain has TRBV4-1 and TRBJ2-3; the D gene is possibly TRBD2 (5 bases). The CDR3 totals 13 residues. Germline lookup yields CDR1 MGHRA and CDR2 YSYEKL. CDR3 protein: CAGSQQTGSTQYF. Here the CDR3 DNA reads TGCGCCGGCAGCCAACAAACGGGGAGTACGCAGTATTTT.

By share, this clonotype counts as medium-sized. CDR3 amino acids: CASSQVNSGTEAFF. In nucleotides, the CDR3 is TGCGCCAGCAGCCAAGTAAACTCGGGCACTGAAGCTTTCTTT. The chain combines TRBV4-1 with TRBJ1-1; D is ambiguous. In germline, CDR1 is MGHRA, CDR2 YSYEKL. Trimming cost V 1 base and J 4 bases, with 10 bases left between them. CDR3 length: 14 residues.

Concerning this clonotype itself: This likely comes from a read error, as the CDR3 has no conserved phenylalanine or tryptophan at its end. The chain joins TRBV6-1 to TRBJ2-7; 8 nucleotides align to TRBD2. From germline, CDR1 is MNHNS and CDR2 SASEGT. This CDR3 contains 15 residues. In DNA, the CDR3 is TGTGCCAGCGGTGAAGAAGCGGGAGCAATCTACGAGCAGTACCTC. Translating gives CASGEEAGAIYEQYL.

On this clonotype: One end of the junction varies from germline; a read error may be responsible. The chain combines TRBV4-2 with TRBJ2-2; a weak D match, TRBD2 (7 bases). CDR3 length: 14 amino acids. The V gene's germline CDR1 is LGHNA and CDR2 YNFKEQ. The CDR3 bases are TGTGCCAGCAGACAAGATCAAGTGGGAGGGGGGCCGTTTTTT. It encodes CASRQDQVGGGPFF.

The V and J genes are TRBV11-2 and TRBJ2-7; 7 nucleotides match TRBD2. The CDR3 runs 11 residues. The germline gives CDR1 SGHAT, CDR2 FQNNGV. Losses at the gene ends were 8 bases for V and 2 bases for J; bases not matched to a gene: 0. In DNA form, the CDR3 reads TGTGCCAGCCGGGAGGCCTACGAGCAGTACTTC. This sequence encodes CASREAYEQYF.

Concerning this clonotype itself: In this CDR3 the conserved last residue, phenylalanine or tryptophan, is missing, so a read error is likely. The chain combines TRBV6-6 with TRBJ2-1; D assignment may be TRBD1 or TRBD2 (5 bases each). The CDR3 sequence is 14 residues long. In germline, CDR1 is MNHNY, CDR2 SVGAGI (reference sequence). The CDR3 protein is CASCYGTADNEQFS. The DNA for the CDR3 is TGTGCCAGCTGTTACGGGACGGCAGACAATGAGCAGTTCTCC.

The CDR3 DNA is TGCAGCTTAGACTCGCCCTCCTACAATGAGCAGTTCTTC. Translating gives CSLDSPSYNEQFF. The gene calls are TRBV20-1 and TRBJ2-1, with D unresolved. Per the germline V gene, CDR1 is DFQATT and CDR2 is SNEGSKA (reference sequence). The CDR3 is made up of 13 amino acids.

A word on this clonotype: At one of its ends the junction is not consistent with the germline gene, which may arise from a read error. The V gene is TRBV11-2, the J gene TRBJ2-3, with 10 bases identical to TRBD2. In germline, CDR1 is SGHAT, CDR2 FQNNGV. The CDR3 is 14 amino acids. The CDR3 sequence is CTSSLAGGGDTQYF. In nucleotides, the CDR3 is TGTACCAGCAGTTTAGCGGGAGGCGGGGATACGCAATATTTT.

The chain employs TRBV5-4 and TRBJ2-3, with D possibly matching TRBD2 (5 bases). Trimming cost V 3 bases and J 5 bases, with 19 bases left between them. CDR3 length: 16 residues. Germline V gene sequence: CDR1 SGHNT, CDR2 YYREEE (reference sequence). The CDR3 region has the DNA TGTGCCAGCAGCTCACCCCGGCCGGGGAACATAGATACGCAGTATTTT. Translated, it gives CASSSPRPGNIDTQYF. Variable domain in full (rest from reference TRBV5-4 and TRBJ2-3): ETGVTQSPTHLIKTRGQQVTLRCSSQSGHNTVSWYQQALGQGPQFIFQYYREEENGRGNFPPRFSGLQFPNYSSELNVNALELDDSALYLCASSSPRPGNIDTQYFGPGTRLTVL.